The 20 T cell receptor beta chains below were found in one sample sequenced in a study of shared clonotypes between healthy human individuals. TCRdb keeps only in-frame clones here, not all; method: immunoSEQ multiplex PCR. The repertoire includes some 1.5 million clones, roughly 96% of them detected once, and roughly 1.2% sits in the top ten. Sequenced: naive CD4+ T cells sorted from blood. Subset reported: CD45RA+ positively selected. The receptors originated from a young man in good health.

CDR3 sequence reads: CATRTPYEQYF. The CDR3, as DNA: TGTGCCACGCGTACCCCCTACGAGCAGTACTTC. V usage is TRBV6-5 and J usage is TRBJ2-7; D not certain. The ends were cut back, 10 bases at V and 2 bases at J, with 9 bases in the middle. This CDR3 is 11 amino acids long. Germline V CDR1 and CDR2: MNHEY, SVGAGI.

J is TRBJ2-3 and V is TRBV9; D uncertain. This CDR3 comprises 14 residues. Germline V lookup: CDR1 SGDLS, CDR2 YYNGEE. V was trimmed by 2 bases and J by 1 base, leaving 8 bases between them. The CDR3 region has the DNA TGTGCCAGCAGCGTCAGGCCGGGCACAGATACGCAGTATTTT. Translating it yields CASSVRPGTDTQYF.

The CDR3 loop reads CASREAGQGLFF. The CDR3 DNA reads TGTGCCAGCAGAGAAGCAGGACAGGGCTTGTTCTTC. This chain connects TRBV7-9 to TRBJ2-1; 8 positions match TRBD1. V trimming: 6 bases; J trimming: 15 bases; junction bases outside the gene matches: 10. This CDR3 has 12 amino acids. Per the germline V gene, CDR1 is SEHNR and CDR2 is FQNEAQ (reference sequence).

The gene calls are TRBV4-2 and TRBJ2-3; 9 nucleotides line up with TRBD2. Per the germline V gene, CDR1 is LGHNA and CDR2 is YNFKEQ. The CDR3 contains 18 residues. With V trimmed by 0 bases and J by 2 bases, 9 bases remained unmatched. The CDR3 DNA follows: TGTGCCAGCAGCCAAGATCGAGGGGCTAGCGGGATCACAGATACGCAGTATTTT. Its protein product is CASSQDRGASGITDTQYF.

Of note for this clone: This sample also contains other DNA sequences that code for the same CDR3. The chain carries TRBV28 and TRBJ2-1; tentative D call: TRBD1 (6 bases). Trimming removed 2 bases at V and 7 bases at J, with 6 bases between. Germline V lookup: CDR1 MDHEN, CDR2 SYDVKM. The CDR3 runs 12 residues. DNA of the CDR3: TGTGCCAGCAGTTTAAGGGGGAATGAGCAGTTCTTC. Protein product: CASSLRGNEQFF.

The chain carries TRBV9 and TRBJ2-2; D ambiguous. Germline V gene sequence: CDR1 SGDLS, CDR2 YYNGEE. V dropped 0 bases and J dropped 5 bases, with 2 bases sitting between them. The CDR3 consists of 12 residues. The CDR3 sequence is CASSVETGELFF. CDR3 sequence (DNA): TGTGCCAGCAGCGTAGAGACCGGGGAGCTGTTTTTT.

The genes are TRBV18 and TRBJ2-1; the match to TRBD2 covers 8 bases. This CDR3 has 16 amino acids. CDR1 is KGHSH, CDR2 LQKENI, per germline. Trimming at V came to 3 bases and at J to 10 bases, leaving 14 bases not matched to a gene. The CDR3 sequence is CASSPPLAGGQGEQFF. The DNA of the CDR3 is TGTGCCAGCTCACCTCCCCTAGCGGGCGGCCAGGGGGAGCAGTTCTTC.

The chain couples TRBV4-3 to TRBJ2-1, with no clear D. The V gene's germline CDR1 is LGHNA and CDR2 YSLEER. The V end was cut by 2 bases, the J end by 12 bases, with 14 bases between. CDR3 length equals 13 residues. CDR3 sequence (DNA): TGCGCCAGCAGCCAAACTCCCTCCTCCACGCAGTTCTTC. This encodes CASSQTPSSTQFF.

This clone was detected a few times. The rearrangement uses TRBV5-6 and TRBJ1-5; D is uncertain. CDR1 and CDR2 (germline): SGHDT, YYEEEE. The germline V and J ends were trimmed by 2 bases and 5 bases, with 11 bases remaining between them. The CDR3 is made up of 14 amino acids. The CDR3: CASSFGDGDQPQHF. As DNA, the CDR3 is TGTGCCAGCAGCTTCGGAGACGGGGATCAGCCCCAGCATTTT.

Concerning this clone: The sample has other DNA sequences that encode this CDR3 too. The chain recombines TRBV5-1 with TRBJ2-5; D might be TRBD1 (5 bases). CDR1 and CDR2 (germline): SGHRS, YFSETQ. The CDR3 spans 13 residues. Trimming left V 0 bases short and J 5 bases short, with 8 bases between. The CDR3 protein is CASSLGGWETQYF. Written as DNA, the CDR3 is TGCGCCAGCAGCTTGGGGGGCTGGGAGACCCAGTACTTC.

This CDR3 reads CASSLAVGQRNRIYEQYF. CDR3 sequence (DNA): TGTGCCAGCAGCTTAGCTGTGGGACAACGGAATAGGATCTACGAGCAGTACTTC. This sequence joins TRBV7-6 and TRBJ2-7; tentatively, D is TRBD1 (6 bases). CDR1 and CDR2 from the germline V gene are SGHVS and FNYEAQ. There are 18 residues in the CDR3. V shed 0 bases and J shed 3 bases, with 21 bases lying between them.

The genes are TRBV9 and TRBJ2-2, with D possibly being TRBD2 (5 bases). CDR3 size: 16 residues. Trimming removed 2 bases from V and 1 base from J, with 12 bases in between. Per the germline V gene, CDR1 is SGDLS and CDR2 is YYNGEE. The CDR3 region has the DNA TGTGCCAGCAGCGTTTATCAGCGGCTGAACACCGGGGAGCTGTTTTTT. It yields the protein CASSVYQRLNTGELFF.

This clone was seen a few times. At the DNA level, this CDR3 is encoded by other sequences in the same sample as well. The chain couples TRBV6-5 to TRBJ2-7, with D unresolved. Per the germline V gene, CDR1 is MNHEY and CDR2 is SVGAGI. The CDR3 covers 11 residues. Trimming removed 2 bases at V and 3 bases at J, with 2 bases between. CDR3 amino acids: CASSYLYEQYF. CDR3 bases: TGTGCCAGCAGTTACCTCTACGAGCAGTACTTC.

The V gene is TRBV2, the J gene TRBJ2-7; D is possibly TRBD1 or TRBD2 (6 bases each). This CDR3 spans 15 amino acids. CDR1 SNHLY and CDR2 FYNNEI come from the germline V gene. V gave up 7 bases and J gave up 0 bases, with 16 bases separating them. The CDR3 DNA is TGTGCCAGCACTAACGAAGGAGGGGGCTCCTACGAGCAGTACTTC. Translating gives CASTNEGGGSYEQYF.

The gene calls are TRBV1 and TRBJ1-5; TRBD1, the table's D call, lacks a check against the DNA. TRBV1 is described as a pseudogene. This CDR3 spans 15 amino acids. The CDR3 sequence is CTSSHLTVSNQPQHF. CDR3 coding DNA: TGCACCAGCAGCCATTTGACAGTTAGCAATCAGCCCCAGCATTTT.

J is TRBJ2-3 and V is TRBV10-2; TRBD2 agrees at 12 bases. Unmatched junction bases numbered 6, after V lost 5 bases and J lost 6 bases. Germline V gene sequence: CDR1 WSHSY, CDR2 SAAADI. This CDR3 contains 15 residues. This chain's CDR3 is CASSPTSGRDDTQYF. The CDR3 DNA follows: TGCGCCAGCAGTCCGACTAGCGGGAGAGATGATACGCAGTATTTT.

Written as DNA, the CDR3 is TGTGCCAGCAGCCGACAGGTTTGGGGAGATACGCAGTATTTT. Its protein is CASSRQVWGDTQYF. This chain uses TRBV7-2 with TRBJ2-3; possible D gene TRBD1, 6 bases. CDR3 size: 14 residues. V was clipped by 5 bases and J by 5 bases, with 14 bases between them. Germline V lookup: CDR1 SGHTA, CDR2 FQGNSA.

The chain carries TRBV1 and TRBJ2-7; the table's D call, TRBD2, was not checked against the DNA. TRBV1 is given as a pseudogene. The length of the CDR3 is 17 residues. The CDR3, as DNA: TGCACCAGCAGCCAAGCTGGGCGGGAGGGCCTAAGATACGAGCAGTACTTC. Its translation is CTSSQAGREGLRYEQYF.

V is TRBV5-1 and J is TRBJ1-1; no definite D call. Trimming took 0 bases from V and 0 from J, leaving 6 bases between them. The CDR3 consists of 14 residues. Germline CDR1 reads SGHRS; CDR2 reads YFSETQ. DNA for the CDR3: TGCGCCAGCAGCTTGGTCACCTTGAACACTGAAGCTTTCTTT. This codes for CASSLVTLNTEAFF.

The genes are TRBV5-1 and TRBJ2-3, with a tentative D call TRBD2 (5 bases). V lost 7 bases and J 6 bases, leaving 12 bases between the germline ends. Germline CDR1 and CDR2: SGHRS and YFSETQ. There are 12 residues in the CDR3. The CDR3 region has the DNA TGCGCCAGCGACATTCCGGGGGATACGCAGTATTTT. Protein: CASDIPGDTQYF.